A single sample is the source of the 3 T cell receptor beta chains below, sequenced in a study of shared clonotypes between healthy human individuals. TCRdb's copy holds only in-frame clones and misses some; the assay was immunoSEQ multiplex PCR. The table lists around 2,000,000 clones, roughly 96% of them singletons. What was sequenced was naive CD4+ T cells sorted from blood. Subset: CD45RA+ positively selected. The receptors were gathered from a man in his late teens or twenties in good health.

V is TRBV4-1 and J is TRBJ2-7, with 7 bases matching TRBD1. Germline V gives CDR1 MGHRA, CDR2 YSYEKL. The CDR3 covers 16 residues. The J segment lost 3 bases and the V segment lost 1 base, leaving 9 bases of the junction unmatched. CDR3 coding DNA: TGCGCCAGCAGCCAAGCCCCGGGACAGACTTTCTACGAGCAGTACTTC. Its protein is CASSQAPGQTFYEQYF.

The gene calls are TRBV6-1 and TRBJ1-2; the D gene is possibly TRBD1 (5 bases). There are 15 residues in the CDR3. CDR1 and CDR2 (germline): MNHNS, SASEGT. The V and J ends lost 3 bases and 2 bases respectively, with 13 bases between them. CDR3 nucleotide sequence: TGTGCCAGCAGTGATGGGGGGTCCTTGAACTATGGCTACACCTTC. This codes for CASSDGGSLNYGYTF.

This chain links TRBV6-5 with TRBJ1-1, with D hard to call. The CDR3 is made up of 13 amino acids. The V end lost 5 bases, the J end lost 3 bases, and 10 bases lay between the germline ends. CDR1 is MNHEY and CDR2 is SVGAGI in the germline V gene. CDR3 region: CASSRELDTEAFF. The DNA of the CDR3 is TGTGCCAGCAGTCGAGAATTGGACACTGAAGCTTTCTTT.